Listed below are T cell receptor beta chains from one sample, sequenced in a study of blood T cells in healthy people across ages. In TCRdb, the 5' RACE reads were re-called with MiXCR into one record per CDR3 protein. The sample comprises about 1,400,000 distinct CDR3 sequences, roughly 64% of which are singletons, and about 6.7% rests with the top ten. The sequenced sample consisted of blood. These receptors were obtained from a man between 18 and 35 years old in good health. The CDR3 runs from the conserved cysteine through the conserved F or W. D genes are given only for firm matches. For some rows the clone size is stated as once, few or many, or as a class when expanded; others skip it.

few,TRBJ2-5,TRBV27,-,TGTGCCAGCAGTTCTAAGCCGCTACCGTACCAAGAGACCCAGTACTTC,CASSSKPLPYQETQYF
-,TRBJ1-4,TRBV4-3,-,TGCGCCAGCAGCCAAGAGTGGGTAGAACAGATTAATGAAAAACTGTTTTTT,CASSQEWVEQINEKLFF
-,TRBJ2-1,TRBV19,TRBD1,TGTGCCAGTAGTACCCGGGGACAGGGGGATGAGCAGTTCTTC,CASSTRGQGDEQFF
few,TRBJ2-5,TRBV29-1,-,TGCAGCGTTCAGGGCCACCAAGAGACCCAGTACTTC,CSVQGHQETQYF
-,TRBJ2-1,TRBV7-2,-,TGTGCCAGCAGCTTAAATCTTGTGGAGAATGAGCAGTTCTTC,CASSLNLVENEQFF
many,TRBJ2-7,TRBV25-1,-,TGTGCCAGCAGTGAATATGGCAGGGGCTACGAGCAGTACTTC,CASSEYGRGYEQYF
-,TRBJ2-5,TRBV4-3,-,TGCGCCAGCAGCCAAGAGGTGGGGGGCTTGGAGCAGTACTTC,CASSQEVGGLEQYF
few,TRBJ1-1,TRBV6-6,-,TGTGCCAGCATCACCGGGGTTAACACTGAAGCTTTCTTT,CASITGVNTEAFF
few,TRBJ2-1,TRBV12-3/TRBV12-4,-,TGTGCCAGCAGCCCGACTAGTCTAGAGCAGTTCTTC,CASSPTSLEQFF
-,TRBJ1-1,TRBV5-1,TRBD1,TGCGCCAGCAGCTTGGGGGGGACAGGGGGTGAATGGACTGAAGCTTTCTTT,CASSLGGTGGEWTEAFF
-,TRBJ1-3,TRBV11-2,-,TGTGCCAGCAGCCCCGTTGAGGACACCATATATTTT,CASSPVEDTIYF
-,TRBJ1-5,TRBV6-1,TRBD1,TGTGCCAGCAGTGACAGGGGGGGGTATCAGCCCCAGCATTTT,CASSDRGGYQPQHF
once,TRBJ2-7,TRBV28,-,TGTGCCAGCAGTTCCCGGACAGAAGGTATCTACGAGCAGTACTTC,CASSSRTEGIYEQYF
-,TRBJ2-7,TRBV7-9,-,TGTGCCAGCACGTCGGGAAATTACGAGCAGTACTTC,CASTSGNYEQYF
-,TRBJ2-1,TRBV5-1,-,TGCGCCAGCAGCAGTGGAGGGGACCTAATCACCTACAATGAGCAGTTCTTC,CASSSGGDLITYNEQFF
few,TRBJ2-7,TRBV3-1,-,TGTGCCAGCAGCCAAGATCGGGACGGGGCCTACGAGCAGTACTTC,CASSQDRDGAYEQYF